This T cell receptor beta chain was recovered during a study of CD8 T cells in ankylosing spondylitis. Study-level findings and limits: Clones linked to disease were reported to show significant enrichment in matched ankylosing spondylitis synovial fluid. Reactive arthritis synovial fluid and blood previously showed some of these motif variants. Eight highly homologous variants made up a TCR beta motif, and this motif appeared characteristic of ankylosing spondylitis blood.

Each TCR beta library was made by quantitative 5'-RACE that incorporated molecular barcodes. MiXCR, run by TCRdb on the 5' RACE reads, gives a single entry per CDR3 protein. This table holds almost 400,000 distinct CDR3 sequences, under 25% found once. This clonotype has more than one count but fewer than ten. The antigen is undetermined. The source is a male donor with ankylosing spondylitis. The sample was blood, either unsorted or a sorted T cell fraction (not recorded which).

The CDR3 DNA reads TGCAGCGTTCGGTACCATAGCAATCAGCCCCAGCATTTT. It specifies CSVRYHSNQPQHF. The chain uses TRBV29-1 and TRBJ1-5; D unresolved. Trimming pared 5 bases from V and 0 bases from J, leaving 8 bases between. The germline V gene has CDR1 SQVTM and CDR2 ANQGSEA. The CDR3 sequence is 13 residues long.